The 20 T cell receptor beta chains listed next were all sequenced from one sample in a study of blood T cell repertoires in COVID-19. TCRdb's copy holds only in-frame clones and misses some; the assay was immunoSEQ multiplex PCR. The sample has 12,000 or so clones, roughly four fifths seen once; the top ten hold less than 4.5%. Sequencing used peripheral blood. The receptors were gathered from a woman aged 55-69 years with acute or convalescent COVID-19.

The chain recombines TRBV30 with TRBJ2-5, with D possibly TRBD1 on 6 matching bases. CDR3 length: 12 residues. The V gene lost 5 bases and the J gene lost 2 bases, with 9 bases spanning the gap. The V gene's germline CDR1 is GTSNPN and CDR2 SVGIG (reference sequence). In DNA form, the CDR3 reads TGTGCCTGGGATGGACAGCAAGAGACCCAGTACTTC. Protein sequence: CAWDGQQETQYF.

The chain joins TRBV13 to TRBJ2-1; TRBD2 might be the D (6 bases). The CDR3 has 16 amino acids. Germline V lookup: CDR1 PRHDT, CDR2 FYEKMQ (reference sequence). Trimming stripped 7 bases from V and 2 bases from J, with 18 bases between. Here the CDR3 DNA reads TGTGCCAGCAACCTCGGAGGGGCGGAGACCTACAATGAGCAGTTCTTC. Protein sequence: CASNLGGAETYNEQFF.

The CDR3 DNA reads TGTGCCAGCAGCTTAGGACATAAGAAATACGAGCAGTACTTC. Encoded protein: CASSLGHKKYEQYF. The chain links TRBV7-8 to TRBJ2-7; D remains unclear. Trimming removed 1 base from V and 4 bases from J, with 11 bases in between. Germline CDR1 is SGHVS and CDR2 is FQNEAQ. This CDR3 contains 14 residues.

The chain carries TRBV6-5 and TRBJ1-5; D gene unclear. The CDR3 runs 14 residues. V shed 7 bases and J shed 5 bases, with 15 bases lying between them. Germline-derived CDR1 and CDR2 are MNHEY and SVGAGI. CDR3 sequence (DNA): TGTGCCAGCACGCCCCGCCGGGGAGATCAGCCCCAGCATTTT. It encodes CASTPRRGDQPQHF.

CDR3 nucleotides: TGTGCCGTCCTCGAGGGGGGGCTCGTACAAGAGACCCAGTACTTC. This encodes CAVLEGGLVQETQYF. The chain recombines TRBV2 with TRBJ2-5; perhaps TRBD2 as D (7 bases). The germline gives CDR1 SNHLY, CDR2 FYNNEI. CDR3 length: 15 amino acids. V dropped 11 bases and J dropped 2 bases, with 21 bases sitting between them.

This sequence joins TRBV18 and TRBJ1-1; tentative D call: TRBD1 (6 bases). The germline gives CDR1 KGHSH, CDR2 LQKENI. The V gene lost 2 bases and the J gene lost 8 bases, with 12 bases spanning the gap. The CDR3 has 13 residues. The CDR3 spells CASSPVTGSEAFF. Written as DNA, the CDR3 is TGTGCCAGCTCACCAGTGACAGGATCCGAAGCTTTCTTT.

V and J are TRBV19 and TRBJ1-1; a weak D match, TRBD1 (5 bases). This CDR3 region has 14 residues. The V end lost 7 bases, the J end lost 0 bases, and 12 bases lay between the germline ends. Germline V gene sequence: CDR1 LNHDA, CDR2 SQIVND (reference sequence). In nucleotides, the CDR3 is TGTGCCAGTAAACCACAGGAAATGAACACTGAAGCTTTCTTT. It yields the protein CASKPQEMNTEAFF.

The chain uses TRBV30 and TRBJ2-5; possible D gene TRBD1, 5 bases. Germline-derived CDR1 and CDR2 are GTSNPN and SVGIG (reference sequence). The CDR3 is 15 residues long. Deletions cut 0 bases from V and 1 base from J, with 12 bases between. The CDR3 region is CAWSVRQPFQETQYF. DNA for the CDR3: TGTGCCTGGAGTGTTCGACAGCCTTTCCAAGAGACCCAGTACTTC.

This chain uses TRBV6-6 with TRBJ1-4, with 9 bases fitting TRBD1. This CDR3 is 13 amino acids long. Germline CDR1 reads MNHNY; CDR2 reads SVGAGI (reference sequence). V lost 7 bases to trimming and J lost 10 bases; unmatched junction nucleotides: 7. The CDR3 nucleotides read TGTGCCAGCATTGGCCCGGGACAGGGAAAACTGTTTTTT. Encoded protein: CASIGPGQGKLFF.

This chain connects TRBV18 to TRBJ1-3; D is ambiguous. Trimming shortened V by 3 bases and J by 8 bases, and 23 bases separated the two germline ends. The CDR3 totals 17 residues. Germline assignment: CDR1 KGHSH and CDR2 LQKENI. Here the CDR3 reads CASSPTRARNTAHTIYF. CDR3 in DNA: TGTGCCAGCTCACCGACGCGGGCCAGGAACACCGCTCACACCATATATTTT.

The chain uses TRBV6-5 and TRBJ1-5; D uncertain. V lost 6 bases, J lost 1 base, and 10 bases lay in between. The V gene's germline CDR1 is MNHEY and CDR2 SVGAGI. The CDR3 consists of 14 residues. The CDR3 DNA reads TGTGCCAGCAGCCCCGGGTGGAGCAATCAGCCCCAGCATTTT. Translating gives CASSPGWSNQPQHF.

This clone was counted between two and nine times. This chain joins TRBV2 and TRBJ1-1; D is ambiguous. Trimming stripped 1 base from V and 2 bases from J, with 8 bases between. CDR3 length equals 14 residues. CDR1 and CDR2 (germline): SNHLY, FYNNEI. This chain's CDR3 is CASSEGALNTEAFF. The CDR3 DNA is TGTGCCAGCAGTGAAGGGGCATTAAACACTGAAGCTTTCTTT.

This rearrangement joins TRBV24-1 to TRBJ1-2; no definite D call. V was shortened by 7 bases and J by 6 bases, with 11 bases between the two germline ends. The CDR3 length is 12 residues. CDR1 is KGHDR and CDR2 is SFDVKD in the germline V gene. DNA for the CDR3: TGTGCCACCAGCGACACCTGGAATGGCTACACCTTC. Amino acid sequence: CATSDTWNGYTF.

The chain carries TRBV5-1 and TRBJ2-1; 8 positions match TRBD2. The germline gives CDR1 SGHRS, CDR2 YFSETQ. J lost 0 bases, V lost 0 bases, and 8 bases had no gene match. This CDR3 has 18 residues. The CDR3 coding sequence is TGCGCCAGCAGCTTGGTAGCGGGGCCTTTAAGCTCCTACAATGAGCAGTTCTTC. Translated: CASSLVAGPLSSYNEQFF. The complete variable domain, with remaining parts taken from reference TRBV5-1 and TRBJ2-1, reads KAGVTQTPRYLIKTRGQQVTLSCSPISGHRSVSWYQQTPGQGLQFLFEYFSETQRNKGNFPGRFSGRQFSNSRSEMNVSTLELGDSALYLCASSLVAGPLSSYNEQFFGPGTRLTVL.

The chain combines TRBV6-2 or TRBV6-3 with TRBJ2-1, with D tentatively TRBD1 (6 bases). V was cut by 1 base and J by 3 bases, with 7 bases left in between. The CDR3 runs 14 residues. Germline-derived CDR1 and CDR2 are MNHEY and SVGEGT. For the CDR3, the DNA is TGTGCCAGCAGTTACTACAGGGTCTACAATGAGCAGTTCTTC. Protein product: CASSYYRVYNEQFF.

The chain joins TRBV5-1 to TRBJ2-3, with 8 bases that match TRBD2. The germline V gene has CDR1 SGHRS and CDR2 YFSETQ. The CDR3 loop spans 15 amino acids. Trimming at V came to 3 bases and at J to 2 bases, leaving 5 bases not matched to a gene. CDR3 sequence (DNA): TGCGCCAGCAGCTCAGCGGGGGCGCACACAGATACGCAGTATTTT. This gives the protein CASSSAGAHTDTQYF.

The genes are TRBV6-5 and TRBJ2-5; possibly TRBD2 for D (6 bases). Trimming pared 6 bases from V and 5 bases from J, leaving 13 bases between. The CDR3 consists of 13 residues. Germline-derived CDR1 and CDR2 are MNHEY and SVGAGI. The DNA of the CDR3 is TGTGCCAGCAGATGGGGAGGTCGGGAGACCCAGTACTTC. Its protein is CASRWGGRETQYF.

Here the CDR3 DNA reads TGTGCCTGTGCTTCCGGGACAGGGGGCTACGAGCAGTACTTC. Protein sequence: CACASGTGGYEQYF. The J gene is TRBJ2-7, the V gene TRBV30; 11 positions agree with TRBD1. The germline gives CDR1 GTSNPN, CDR2 SVGIG (reference sequence). This CDR3 is 14 amino acids long. The junction had 7 bases not matched to a gene; V was cut back by 6 bases and J by 3 bases.

This clone was observed a few times. The genes are TRBV19 and TRBJ1-6; 7 bases align to TRBD1. CDR1 is LNHDA, CDR2 SQIVND, per germline (reference sequence). Trimming removed 0 bases from V and 6 bases from J; junction bases left unmatched: 5. The CDR3 is made up of 16 amino acids. The DNA of the CDR3 is TGTGCCAGTAGTATAGATCTAACAGGGGCTAATTCACCCCTCCACTTT. The encoded protein is CASSIDLTGANSPLHF. The entire variable domain, with the rest obtained from reference TRBV19 and TRBJ1-6, is as follows: DGGITQSPKYLFRKEGQNVTLSCEQNLNHDAMYWYRQDPGQGLRLIYYSQIVNDFQKGDIAEGYSVSREKKESFPLTVTSAQKNPTAFYLCASSIDLTGANSPLHFGNGTRLTVT.

The genes are TRBV6-5 and TRBJ1-1; possible D gene TRBD1, 5 bases. Looked up from germline, CDR1 is MNHEY and CDR2 is SVGAGI. The CDR3 has 14 residues. Trimming removed 7 bases from V and 2 bases from J, with 14 bases in between. CDR3 in amino acids: CASIQDGGNTEAFF. The DNA for the CDR3 is TGTGCCAGCATCCAGGACGGGGGAAACACTGAAGCTTTCTTT.